This T cell receptor (beta chain) was identified in a study of human T cells and chemical hapten exposure. The overall study: Weekly administration of diphenylcyclopropenone to the scalp of patients continued throughout the approximately 24-week study.

Regarding time point: patch test 2, 6 weeks after DPC sensitization. Noted treatment: therapeutic diphenylcyclopropenone sensitization with weekly scalp DPC. Ahead of applying each patch test, blood was sampled. TCRdb called the RACE reads again in MiXCR, with one record for every CDR3 protein. The sample has under 75,000 distinct CDR3 sequences; about 8.5% are singletons. Germline CDR1 reads SGHNT; CDR2 reads YYREEE (reference sequence). This CDR3 is 13 amino acids long. V was trimmed by 10 bases and J by 3 bases, leaving 16 bases between them. The table lists this clonotype with many counts. Sequencing was performed on whole blood, taken in connection with sensitization to the hapten diphenylcyclopropenone (DPC). The sequence came from a woman aged 50 to 65 with alopecia areata. Some clones in this sample may be carry-over from other donors' samples. J is TRBJ2-5 and V is TRBV5-4; possible D gene TRBD2, 6 bases. Written as DNA, the CDR3 is TGTGCCCTTAGTAGCGGCTTTAAAGAGACCCAGTACTTC. As protein: CALSSGFKETQYF. The full variable domain, completed using reference TRBV5-4 and TRBJ2-5, is ETGVTQSPTHLIKTRGQQVTLRCSSQSGHNTVSWYQQALGQGPQFIFQYYREEENGRGNFPPRFSGLQFPNYSSELNVNALELDDSALYLCALSSGFKETQYFGPGTRLLVL.